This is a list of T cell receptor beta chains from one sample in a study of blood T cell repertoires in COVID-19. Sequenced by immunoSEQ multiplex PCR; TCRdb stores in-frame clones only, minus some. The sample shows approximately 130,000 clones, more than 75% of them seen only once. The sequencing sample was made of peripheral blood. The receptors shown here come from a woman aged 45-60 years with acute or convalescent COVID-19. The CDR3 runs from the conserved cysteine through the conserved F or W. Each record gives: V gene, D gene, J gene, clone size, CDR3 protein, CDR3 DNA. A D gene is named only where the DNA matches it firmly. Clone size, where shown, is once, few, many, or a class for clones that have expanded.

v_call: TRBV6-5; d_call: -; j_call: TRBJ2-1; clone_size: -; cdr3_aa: CASSYSSGAYNEQFF; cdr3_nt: TGTGCCAGCAGTTACTCTTCAGGGGCCTACAATGAGCAGTTCTTC
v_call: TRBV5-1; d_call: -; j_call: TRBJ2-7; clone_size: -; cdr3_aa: CASSLLQNYEQYF; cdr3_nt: TGCGCCAGCAGCTTGTTACAGAATTACGAGCAGTACTTC
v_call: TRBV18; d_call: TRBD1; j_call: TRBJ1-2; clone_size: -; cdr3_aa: CASSPLRDRSYGGYTF; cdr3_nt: TGTGCCAGCTCACCATTAAGGGACAGGTCGTACGGTGGCTACACCTTC
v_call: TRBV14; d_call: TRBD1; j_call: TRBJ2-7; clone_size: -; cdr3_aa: CASSKRWDRTGLYEQYF; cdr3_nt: TGTGCCAGCAGCAAGCGTTGGGATCGGACAGGGCTGTACGAGCAGTACTTC
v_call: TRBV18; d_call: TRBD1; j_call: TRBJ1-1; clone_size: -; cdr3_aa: CASSRSDRGMNTEAFF; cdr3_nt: TGTGCCAGCTCACGAAGCGACAGGGGAATGAACACTGAAGCTTTCTTT
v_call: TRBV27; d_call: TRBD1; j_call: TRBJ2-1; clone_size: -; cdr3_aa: CASSSYRGPYNEQFF; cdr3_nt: TGTGCCAGCAGTTCTTACAGGGGGCCTTACAATGAGCAGTTCTTC
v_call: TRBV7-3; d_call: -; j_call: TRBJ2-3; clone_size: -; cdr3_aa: CASSLSGGTDTQYF; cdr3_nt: TGTGCCAGCAGCTTGAGTGGAGGCACAGATACGCAGTATTTT
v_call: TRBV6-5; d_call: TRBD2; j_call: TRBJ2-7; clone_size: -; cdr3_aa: CASSQRRREIYEQYF; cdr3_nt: TGTGCCAGCAGTCAAAGGAGGCGGGAGATCTACGAGCAGTACTTC
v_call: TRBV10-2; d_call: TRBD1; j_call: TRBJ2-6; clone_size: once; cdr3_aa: CASSEGQGRNWANVLTF; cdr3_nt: TGCGCCAGCAGTGAAGGACAGGGGAGAAATTGGGCCAACGTCCTGACTTTC
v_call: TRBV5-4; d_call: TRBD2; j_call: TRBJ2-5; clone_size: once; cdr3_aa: CASSLGLAGNQETQYF; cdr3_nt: TGTGCCAGCAGCTTAGGGCTAGCGGGTAACCAAGAGACCCAGTACTTC
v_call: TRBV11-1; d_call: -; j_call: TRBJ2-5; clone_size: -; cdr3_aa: CASSPSWTIRRETQYF; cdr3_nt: TGTGCCAGCAGCCCATCGTGGACAATTCGGAGAGAGACCCAGTACTTC
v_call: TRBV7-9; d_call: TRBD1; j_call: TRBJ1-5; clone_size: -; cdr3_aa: CASSSGQGAGISNQPQHF; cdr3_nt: TGTGCCAGCAGCTCTGGACAGGGAGCGGGGATTAGCAATCAGCCCCAACATTTT
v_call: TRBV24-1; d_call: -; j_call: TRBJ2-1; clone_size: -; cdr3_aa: CATSDRDEQFF; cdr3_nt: TGTGCCACCAGTGATCGGGATGAGCAGTTCTTC
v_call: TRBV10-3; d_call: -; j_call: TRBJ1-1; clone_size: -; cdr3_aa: CAISGDRSSTEAFF; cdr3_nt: TGTGCCATCAGTGGAGACAGGTCAAGCACTGAAGCTTTCTTT
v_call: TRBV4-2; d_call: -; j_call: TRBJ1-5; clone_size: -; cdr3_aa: CASSQDGGFNQPQHF; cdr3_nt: TGTGCCAGCAGCCAAGATGGAGGGTTCAATCAGCCCCAGCATTTT
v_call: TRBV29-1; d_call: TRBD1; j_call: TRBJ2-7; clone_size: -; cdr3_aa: CSVRGQGSLYEQYF; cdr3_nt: TGCAGCGTTAGGGGACAGGGATCTCTTTACGAGCAGTACTTC
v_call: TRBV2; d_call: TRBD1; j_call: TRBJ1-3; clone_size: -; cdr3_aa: CASRQGASSGNTIYF; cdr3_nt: TGTGCCAGCAGGCAGGGGGCGAGCTCTGGAAACACCATATATTTT
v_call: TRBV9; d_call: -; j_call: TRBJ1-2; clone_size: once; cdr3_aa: CASSVDGRLDYGYTF; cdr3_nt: TGTGCCAGCAGCGTAGATGGCAGGTTAGACTATGGCTACACCTTC
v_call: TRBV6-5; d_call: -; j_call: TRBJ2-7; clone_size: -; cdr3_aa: CASSYSPGQTYEQYF; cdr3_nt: TGTGCCAGCAGTTACTCCCCAGGTCAGACCTACGAGCAGTACTTC
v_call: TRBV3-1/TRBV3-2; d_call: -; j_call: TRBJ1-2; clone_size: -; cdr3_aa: CASSQGSGRYGYTF; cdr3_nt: TGTGCCAGCAGCCAAGGTTCAGGTCGGTATGGCTACACCTTC
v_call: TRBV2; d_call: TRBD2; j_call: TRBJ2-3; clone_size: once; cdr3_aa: CASSDSLAGLTDTQYF; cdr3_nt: TGTGCCAGCAGTGATTCCCTAGCGGGGCTCACAGATACGCAGTATTTT
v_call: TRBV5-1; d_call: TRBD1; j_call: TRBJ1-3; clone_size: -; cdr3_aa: CASSLRSGTGTGNTIYF; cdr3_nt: TGCGCCAGCAGCTTGAGGTCAGGGACAGGGACTGGAAACACCATATATTTT
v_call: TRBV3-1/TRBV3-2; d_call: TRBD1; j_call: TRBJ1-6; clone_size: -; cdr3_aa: CASRTGTVNSPLHF; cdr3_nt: TGTGCCAGCAGAACCGGGACAGTCAATTCACCCCTCCACTTT
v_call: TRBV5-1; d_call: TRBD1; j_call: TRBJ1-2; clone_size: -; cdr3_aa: CASSLQGNYGYTF; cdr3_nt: TGCGCCAGCAGCTTACAGGGGAACTATGGCTACACCTTC
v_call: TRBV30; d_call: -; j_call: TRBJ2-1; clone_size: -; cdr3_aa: CAREGLAINEQFF; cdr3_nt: TGTGCCCGAGAGGGGCTAGCGATCAATGAGCAGTTCTTC
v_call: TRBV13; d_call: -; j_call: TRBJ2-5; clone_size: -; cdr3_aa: CASRLRGETQYF; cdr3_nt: TGTGCCAGCAGACTAAGGGGGGAGACCCAGTACTTC
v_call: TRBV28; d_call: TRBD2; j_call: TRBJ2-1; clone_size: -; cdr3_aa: CASTSAGGSSEQFF; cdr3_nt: TGTGCCAGCACCTCGGCGGGAGGATCGAGTGAGCAGTTCTTC
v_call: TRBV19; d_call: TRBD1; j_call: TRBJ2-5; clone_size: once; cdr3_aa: CASSIVLDRGQETQYF; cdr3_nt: TGTGCCAGTAGTATAGTCCTGGACAGGGGGCAGGAGACCCAGTACTTC
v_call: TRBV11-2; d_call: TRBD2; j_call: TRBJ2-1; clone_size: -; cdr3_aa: CASSSLAGAPYNEQFF; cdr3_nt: TGTGCCAGCAGCTCCCTAGCGGGAGCCCCCTACAATGAGCAGTTCTTC
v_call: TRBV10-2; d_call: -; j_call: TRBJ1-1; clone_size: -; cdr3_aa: CAIAGQRDTEAFF; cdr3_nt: TGCGCCATTGCGGGCCAGCGGGACACTGAAGCTTTCTTT
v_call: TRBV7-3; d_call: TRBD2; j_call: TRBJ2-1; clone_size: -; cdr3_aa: CASSLNLAGGYEQFF; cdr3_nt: TGTGCCAGCAGCTTAAACCTAGCGGGGGGTTATGAGCAGTTCTTC
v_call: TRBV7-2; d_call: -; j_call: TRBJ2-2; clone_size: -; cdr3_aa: CASSPGWTGELFF; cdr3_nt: TGTGCCAGCAGCCCGGGTTGGACCGGGGAGCTGTTTTTT
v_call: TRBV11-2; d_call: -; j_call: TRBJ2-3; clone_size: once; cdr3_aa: CASSLVAGPNTQYF; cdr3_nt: TGTGCCAGCAGCTTAGTGGCAGGGCCAAATACGCAGTATTTT
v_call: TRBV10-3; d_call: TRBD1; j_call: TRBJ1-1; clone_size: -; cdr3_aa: CAISDGTANTEAFF; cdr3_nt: TGTGCCATCAGTGACGGGACAGCGAACACTGAAGCTTTCTTT
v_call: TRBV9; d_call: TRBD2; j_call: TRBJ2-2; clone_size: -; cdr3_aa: CASSHSGRANGELFF; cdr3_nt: TGTGCCAGCAGCCATAGCGGGAGGGCCAACGGGGAGCTGTTTTTT
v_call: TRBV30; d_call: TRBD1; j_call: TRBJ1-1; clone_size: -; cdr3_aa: CAWKGQGNTEAFF; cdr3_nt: TGTGCCTGGAAGGGACAGGGGAACACTGAAGCTTTCTTT
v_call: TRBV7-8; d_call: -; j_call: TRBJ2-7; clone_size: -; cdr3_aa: CASSFRRDSAYEQYF; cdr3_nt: TGTGCCAGCAGCTTCCGGCGGGACAGTGCCTACGAGCAGTACTTC
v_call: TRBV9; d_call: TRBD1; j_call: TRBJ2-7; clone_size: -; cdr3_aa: CASSATGGQSVEQYF; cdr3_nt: TGTGCCAGCAGCGCTACAGGGGGACAGTCCGTCGAGCAGTACTTC
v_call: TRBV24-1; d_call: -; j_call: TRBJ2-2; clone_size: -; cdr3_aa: CATCWSHTGELFF; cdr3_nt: TGTGCCACGTGCTGGAGCCACACCGGGGAGCTGTTTTTT
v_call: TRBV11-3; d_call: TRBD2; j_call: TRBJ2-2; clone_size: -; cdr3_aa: CAATSGGYTGELFF; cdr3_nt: TGTGCCGCTACTAGCGGGGGTTACACCGGGGAGCTGTTTTTT
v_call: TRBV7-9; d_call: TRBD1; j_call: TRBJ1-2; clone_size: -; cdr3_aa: CASSILQGKNYGYTF; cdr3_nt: TGTGCCAGCAGCATTCTACAGGGGAAGAACTATGGCTACACCTTC
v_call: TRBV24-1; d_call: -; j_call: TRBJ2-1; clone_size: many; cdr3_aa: CATREGNEQFF; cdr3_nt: TGTGCCACCAGGGAGGGCAATGAGCAGTTCTTC
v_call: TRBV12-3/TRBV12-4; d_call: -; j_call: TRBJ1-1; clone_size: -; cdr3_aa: CASSLSRGTEAFF; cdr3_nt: TGTGCCAGCAGTTTGTCTCGGGGCACTGAAGCTTTCTTT
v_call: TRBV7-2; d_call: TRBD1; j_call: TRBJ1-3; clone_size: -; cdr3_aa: CASSIGTVGGNTIYF; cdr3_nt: TGTGCCAGCAGCATAGGGACAGTCGGGGGAAACACCATATATTTT
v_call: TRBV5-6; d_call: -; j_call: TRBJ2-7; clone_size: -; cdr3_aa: CASSPRFGGSSSYEQYF; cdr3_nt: TGTGCCAGCAGCCCCCGGTTCGGCGGGTCTAGCTCCTACGAGCAGTACTTC
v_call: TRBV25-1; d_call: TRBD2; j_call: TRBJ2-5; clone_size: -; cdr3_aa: CASSAGTSGRAEYF; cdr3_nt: TGTGCCAGCAGTGCTGGGACTAGCGGGAGGGCCGAGTACTTC
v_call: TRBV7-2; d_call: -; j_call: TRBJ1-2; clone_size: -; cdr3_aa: CASSFSGGGGYGYTF; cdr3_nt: TGTGCCAGCAGCTTCTCTGGGGGGGGAGGCTATGGCTACACCTTC
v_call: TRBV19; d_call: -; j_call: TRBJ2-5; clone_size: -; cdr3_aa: CASSIAGKGTQETQYF; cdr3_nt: TGTGCCAGTAGTATAGCGGGGAAGGGGACACAAGAGACCCAGTACTTC
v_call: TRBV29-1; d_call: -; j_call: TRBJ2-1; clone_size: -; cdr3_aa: CSVVGTRSQNEQFF; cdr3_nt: TGCAGCGTTGTGGGGACACGTTCGCAAAATGAGCAGTTCTTC
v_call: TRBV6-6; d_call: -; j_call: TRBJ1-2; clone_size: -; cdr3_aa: CASSYDRNYGYTF; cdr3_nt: TGTGCCAGCAGTTACGACAGAAACTATGGCTACACCTTC
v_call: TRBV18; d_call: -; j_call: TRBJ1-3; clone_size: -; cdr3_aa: CASSSRRETGNTIYF; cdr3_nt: TGTGCCAGCTCGTCACGAAGGGAGACTGGAAACACCATATATTTT
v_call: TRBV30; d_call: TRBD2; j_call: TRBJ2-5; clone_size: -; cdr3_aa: CAWSQRREGTQYF; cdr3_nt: TGTGCCTGGAGCCAAAGGCGGGAGGGGACCCAGTACTTC
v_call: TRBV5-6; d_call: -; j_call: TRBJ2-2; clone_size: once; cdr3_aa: CASSGPVGGSNTGELFF; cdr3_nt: TGTGCCAGCAGCGGTCCAGTGGGGGGTTCGAACACCGGGGAGCTGTTTTTT